This T cell receptor beta chain was profiled in a study of blood T cell repertoires in COVID-19. CDR3 length equals 15 residues. CDR1 and CDR2 from the germline V gene are LGHNT and FRNRAP. Unmatched junction bases numbered 5, after V lost 0 bases and J lost 6 bases. Original handling: Estimated nucleated cell counts came from reference gene primer amplification. Generated by immunoSEQ multiplex PCR, the TCRdb table keeps only in-frame clones and is missing some. Clonal size and the V and J genes are those of that table, whereas D and trimming came from the DNA. Here the sample spans over 300,000 clones, around 89% being singletons.

This sequence joins TRBV12-5 and TRBJ1-2, with TRBD1 identical over 9 bases. Sequencing used PBMCs or T cells enriched from blood (not recorded which). This receptor was taken from a woman in her 40s who had recovered from COVID-19. For the CDR3, the DNA is TGTGCTAGTGGTTTGGTACTCACAGGGGGCGATGGCTACACCTTC. Protein sequence: CASGLVLTGGDGYTF.